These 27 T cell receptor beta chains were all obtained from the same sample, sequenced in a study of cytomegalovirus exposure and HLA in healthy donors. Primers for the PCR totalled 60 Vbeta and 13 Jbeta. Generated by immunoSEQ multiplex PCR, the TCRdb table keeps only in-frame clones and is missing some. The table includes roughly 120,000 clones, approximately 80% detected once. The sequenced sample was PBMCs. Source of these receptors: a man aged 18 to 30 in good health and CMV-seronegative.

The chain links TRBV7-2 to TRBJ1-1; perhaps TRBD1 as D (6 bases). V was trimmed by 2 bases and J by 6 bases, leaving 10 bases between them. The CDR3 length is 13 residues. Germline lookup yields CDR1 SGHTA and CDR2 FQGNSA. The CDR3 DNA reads TGTGCCAGCAGCTTAACCAGGGGTTCTGAAGCTTTCTTT. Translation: CASSLTRGSEAFF.

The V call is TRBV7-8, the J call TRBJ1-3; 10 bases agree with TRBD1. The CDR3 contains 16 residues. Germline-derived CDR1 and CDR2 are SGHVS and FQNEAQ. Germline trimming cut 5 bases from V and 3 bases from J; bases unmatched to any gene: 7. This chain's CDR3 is CASSMRQGAGGNTIYF. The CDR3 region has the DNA TGTGCCAGCAGCATGAGACAGGGGGCAGGTGGAAACACCATATATTTT. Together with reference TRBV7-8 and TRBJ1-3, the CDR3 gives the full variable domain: GAGVSQSPRYKVAKRGQDVALRCDPISGHVSLFWYQQALGQGPEFLTYFQNEAQLDKSGLPSDRFFAERPEGSVSTLKIQRTQQEDSAVYLCASSMRQGAGGNTIYFGEGSWLTVV.

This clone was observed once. The CDR3 reads CASSLSSGSPNEQFF. In nucleotides, the CDR3 is TGCGCCAGCAGCTTGTCTAGCGGGAGCCCGAATGAGCAGTTCTTC. J is TRBJ2-1 and V is TRBV5-1; TRBD2 aligns across 10 bases. V lost 1 base to trimming and J lost 7 bases; unmatched junction nucleotides: 5. The CDR3 consists of 15 residues. Germline V gives CDR1 SGHRS, CDR2 YFSETQ.

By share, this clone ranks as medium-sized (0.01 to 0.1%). The CDR3 DNA follows: TGTGCCATCAGTGTCCGACAGGGTGGTAGTACCTACGAGCAGTACGTC. Protein sequence: CAISVRQGGSTYEQYV. This rearrangement joins TRBV10-3 to TRBJ2-7, with 7 bases fitting TRBD1. With 4 bases clipped from V and 2 bases from J, the junction kept 11 bases outside the gene matches. The CDR3 sequence is 16 residues long. Germline V gives CDR1 ENHRY, CDR2 SYGVKD.

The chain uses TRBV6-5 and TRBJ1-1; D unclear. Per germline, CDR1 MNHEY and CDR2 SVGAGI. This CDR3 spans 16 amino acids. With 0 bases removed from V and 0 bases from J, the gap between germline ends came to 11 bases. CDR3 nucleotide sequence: TGTGCCAGCAGTTACTCGATAGGCAGGATGAACACTGAAGCTTTCTTT. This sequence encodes CASSYSIGRMNTEAFF.

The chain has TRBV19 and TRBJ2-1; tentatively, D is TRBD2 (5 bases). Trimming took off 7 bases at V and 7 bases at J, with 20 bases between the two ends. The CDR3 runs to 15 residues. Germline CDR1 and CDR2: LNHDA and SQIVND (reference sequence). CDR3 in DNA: TGTGCCAGTACAAGTCGGGGATCCTCGAGTAATGAGCAGTTCTTC. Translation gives CASTSRGSSSNEQFF.

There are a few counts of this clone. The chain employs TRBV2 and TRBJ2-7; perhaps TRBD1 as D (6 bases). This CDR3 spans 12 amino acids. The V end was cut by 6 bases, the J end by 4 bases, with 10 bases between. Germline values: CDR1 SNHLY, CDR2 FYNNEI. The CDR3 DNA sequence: TGTGCCAGCAGGGGCAGGGGATACGAGCAGTACGTC. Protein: CASRGRGYEQYV.

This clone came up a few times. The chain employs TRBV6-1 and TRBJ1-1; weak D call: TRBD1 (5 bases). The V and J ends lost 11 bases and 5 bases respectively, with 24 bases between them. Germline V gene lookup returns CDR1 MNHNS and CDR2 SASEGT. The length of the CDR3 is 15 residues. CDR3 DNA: TGTGCCTCCCCTCCCTCCGGGACCGGGGGGACTGAAGCTTTCTTT. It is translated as CASPPSGTGGTEAFF.

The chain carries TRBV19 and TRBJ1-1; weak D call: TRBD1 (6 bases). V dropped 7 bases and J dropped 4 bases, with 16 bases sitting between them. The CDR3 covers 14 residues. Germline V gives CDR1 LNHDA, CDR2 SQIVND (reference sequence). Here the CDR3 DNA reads TGTGCCAGTAATGCGGGGGGGGCTCCCACTGAAGCTTTCTTT. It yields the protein CASNAGGAPTEAFF.

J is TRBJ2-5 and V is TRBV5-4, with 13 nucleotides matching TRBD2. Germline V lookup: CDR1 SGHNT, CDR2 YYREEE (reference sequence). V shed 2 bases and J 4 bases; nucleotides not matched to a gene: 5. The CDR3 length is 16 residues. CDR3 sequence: CASSFVGLAGVETQYF. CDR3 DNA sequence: TGTGCCAGCAGCTTCGTAGGACTAGCGGGAGTAGAGACCCAGTACTTC.

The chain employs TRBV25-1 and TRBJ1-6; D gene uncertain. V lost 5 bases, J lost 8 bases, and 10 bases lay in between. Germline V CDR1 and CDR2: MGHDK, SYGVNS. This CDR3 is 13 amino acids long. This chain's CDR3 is CASSRYSDSPLHF. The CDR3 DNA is TGTGCCAGCAGTAGGTACAGTGATTCACCCCTCCACTTT.

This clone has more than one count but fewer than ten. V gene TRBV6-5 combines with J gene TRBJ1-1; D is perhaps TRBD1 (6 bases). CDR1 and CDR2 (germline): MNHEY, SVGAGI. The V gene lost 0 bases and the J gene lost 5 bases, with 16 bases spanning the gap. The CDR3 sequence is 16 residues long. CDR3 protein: CASSYSINRVRTEAFF. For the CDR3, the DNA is TGTGCCAGCAGTTACTCGATAAACAGGGTGAGGACTGAAGCTTTCTTT.

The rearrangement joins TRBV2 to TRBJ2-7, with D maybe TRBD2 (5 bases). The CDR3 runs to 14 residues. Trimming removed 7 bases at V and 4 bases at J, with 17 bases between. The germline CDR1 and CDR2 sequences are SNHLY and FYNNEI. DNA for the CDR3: TGTGCCAGCATAAAAGGGAGTGAGGATTACGAGCAGTACTTC. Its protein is CASIKGSEDYEQYF.

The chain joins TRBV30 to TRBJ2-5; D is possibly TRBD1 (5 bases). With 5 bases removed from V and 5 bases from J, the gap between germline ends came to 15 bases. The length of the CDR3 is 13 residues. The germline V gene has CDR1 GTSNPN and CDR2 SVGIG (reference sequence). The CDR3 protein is CAWARRVRETQYF. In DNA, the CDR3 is TGTGCCTGGGCCCGCAGGGTACGGGAGACCCAGTACTTC.

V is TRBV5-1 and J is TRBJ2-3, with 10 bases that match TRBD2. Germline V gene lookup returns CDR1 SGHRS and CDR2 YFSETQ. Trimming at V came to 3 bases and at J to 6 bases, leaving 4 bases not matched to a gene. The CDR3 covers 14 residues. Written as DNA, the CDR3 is TGCGCCAGCAGCTCCGGGACTAGCGTGGATACGCAGTATTTT. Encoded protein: CASSSGTSVDTQYF.

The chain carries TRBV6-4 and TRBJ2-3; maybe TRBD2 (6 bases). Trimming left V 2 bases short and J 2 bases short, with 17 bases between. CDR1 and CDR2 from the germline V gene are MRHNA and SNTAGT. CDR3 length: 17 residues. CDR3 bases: TGTGCCAGCAGTGACACAACCCTAGCGAAAGACACAGATACGCAGTATTTT. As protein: CASSDTTLAKDTDTQYF.

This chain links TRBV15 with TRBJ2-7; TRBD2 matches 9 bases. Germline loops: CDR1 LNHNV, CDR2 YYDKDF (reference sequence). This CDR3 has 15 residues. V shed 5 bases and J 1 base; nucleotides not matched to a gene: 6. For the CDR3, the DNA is TGTGCCACCAGCCGGGCGGGAGGGTGGTCCTACGAGCAGTACTTC. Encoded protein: CATSRAGGWSYEQYF.

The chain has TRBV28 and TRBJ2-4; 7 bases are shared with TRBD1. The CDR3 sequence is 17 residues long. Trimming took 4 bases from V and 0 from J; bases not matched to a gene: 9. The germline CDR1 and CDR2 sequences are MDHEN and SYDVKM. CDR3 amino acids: CASSSIGQAIAKNIQYF. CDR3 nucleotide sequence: TGTGCCAGCAGTTCTATAGGACAGGCAATAGCCAAAAACATTCAGTACTTC.

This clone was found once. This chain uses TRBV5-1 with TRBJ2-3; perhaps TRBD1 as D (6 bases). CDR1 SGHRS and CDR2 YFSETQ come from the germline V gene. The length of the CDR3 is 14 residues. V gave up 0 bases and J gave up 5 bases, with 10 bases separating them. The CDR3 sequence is CASSLGGPEDTQYF. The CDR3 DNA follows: TGCGCCAGCAGCTTGGGGGGGCCAGAAGATACGCAGTATTTT.

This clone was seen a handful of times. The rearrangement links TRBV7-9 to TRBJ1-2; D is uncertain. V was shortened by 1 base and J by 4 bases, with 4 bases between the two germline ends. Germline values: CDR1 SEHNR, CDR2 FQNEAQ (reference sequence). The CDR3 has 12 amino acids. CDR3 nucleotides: TGTGCCAGCAGCTTAGATCTCTATGGCTACACCTTC. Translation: CASSLDLYGYTF.

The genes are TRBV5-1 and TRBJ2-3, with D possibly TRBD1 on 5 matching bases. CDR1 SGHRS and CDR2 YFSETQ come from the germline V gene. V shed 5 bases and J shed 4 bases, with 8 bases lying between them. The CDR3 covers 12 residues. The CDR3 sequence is CASRDIADTQYF. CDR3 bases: TGCGCCAGCAGGGACATAGCAGATACGCAGTATTTT.

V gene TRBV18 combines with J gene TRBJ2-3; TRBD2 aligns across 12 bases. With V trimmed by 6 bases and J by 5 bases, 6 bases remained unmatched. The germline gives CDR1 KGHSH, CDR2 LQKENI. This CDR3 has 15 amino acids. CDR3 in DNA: TGTGCCAGCTCCCCCACACTAGCGGGAGGAGATACGCAGTATTTT. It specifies CASSPTLAGGDTQYF.

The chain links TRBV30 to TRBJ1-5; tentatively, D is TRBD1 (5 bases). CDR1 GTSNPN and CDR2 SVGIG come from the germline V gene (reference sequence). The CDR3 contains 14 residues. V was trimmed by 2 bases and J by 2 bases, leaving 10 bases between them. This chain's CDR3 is CAWSKGLGNQPQHF. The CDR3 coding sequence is TGTGCCTGGAGTAAGGGACTGGGCAATCAGCCCCAGCATTTT.

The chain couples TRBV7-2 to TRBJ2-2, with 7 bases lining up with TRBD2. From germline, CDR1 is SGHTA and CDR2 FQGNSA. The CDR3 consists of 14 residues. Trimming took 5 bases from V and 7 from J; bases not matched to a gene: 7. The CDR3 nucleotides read TGTGCCAGCAGCAAAACTAGCGTTAGCGGGGAGCTGTTTTTT. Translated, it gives CASSKTSVSGELFF.

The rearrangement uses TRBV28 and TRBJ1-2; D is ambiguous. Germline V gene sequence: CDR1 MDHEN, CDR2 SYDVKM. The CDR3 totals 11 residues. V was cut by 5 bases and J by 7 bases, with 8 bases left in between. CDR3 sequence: CASSSASGYTF. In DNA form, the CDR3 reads TGTGCCAGCAGTAGCGCCTCTGGCTACACCTTC.

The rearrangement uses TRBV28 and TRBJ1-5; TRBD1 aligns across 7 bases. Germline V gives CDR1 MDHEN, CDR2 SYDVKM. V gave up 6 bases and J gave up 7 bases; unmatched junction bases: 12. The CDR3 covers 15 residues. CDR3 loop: CASRLTGLGRQPQHF. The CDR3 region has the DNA TGTGCCAGCAGGTTGACAGGGTTGGGTCGCCAGCCCCAGCATTTT.

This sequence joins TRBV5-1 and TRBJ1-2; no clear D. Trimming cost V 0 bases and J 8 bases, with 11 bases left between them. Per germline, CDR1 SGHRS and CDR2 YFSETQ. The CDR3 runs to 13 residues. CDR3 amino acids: CASSLGSPRGYTF. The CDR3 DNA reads TGCGCCAGCAGCTTGGGCAGCCCTAGGGGCTACACCTTC. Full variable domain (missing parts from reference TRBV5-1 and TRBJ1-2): KAGVTQTPRYLIKTRGQQVTLSCSPISGHRSVSWYQQTPGQGLQFLFEYFSETQRNKGNFPGRFSGRQFSNSRSEMNVSTLELGDSALYLCASSLGSPRGYTFGSGTRLTVV.